The T cell receptor beta chain described here comes from a study of response to subunit inactivated influenza vaccine. One entry per CDR3 protein, called by TCRdb with MiXCR from the RT-PCR reads. The sample has 650,000 to 800,000 distinct CDR3 sequences; more than 11% are singletons. This clonotype has a handful of counts. The sequenced sample was PBMCs from blood, obtained 14 to 15 days before vaccination. The receptor was derived from a man aged 50 to 60 who received an inactivated influenza vaccine.

CDR3 amino acids: CASKRTSSYNEQFF. CDR3 sequence (DNA): TGTGCCAGCAAAAGGACTAGCTCCTACAATGAGCAGTTCTTC. The gene calls are TRBV27 and TRBJ2-1; the match to TRBD2 covers 7 bases. Germline CDR1 reads MNHEY; CDR2 reads SMNVEV (reference sequence). This CDR3 comprises 14 residues. V was pared by 7 bases and J by 0 bases, with 3 bases of the junction left unmatched.